The rows below give T cell receptor beta chains drawn from one sample of a study of cytomegalovirus exposure and HLA in healthy donors. Method: immunoSEQ multiplex PCR; TCRdb's copy keeps in-frame clones and lacks some. The repertoire consists of tens of thousands of clones, with 75% to 85% occurring once and the leading ten covering 7.8%. Sequencing was done on a sample of PBMCs. These receptors originate from a man aged 18 to 30 in good health and CMV-seropositive. The CDR3 runs from the conserved cysteine through the conserved F or W. The D gene is left open where the match is weak. Not every row has a clone size; where given, it reads once, few, many or a size class.

CASRGLFNEQFF | TGTGCCAGCAGGGGACTGTTCAATGAGCAGTTCTTC | few | 12 | TRBJ2-1 | TRBV2 | -
CASSTGDRGDEQYF | TGTGCCAGCAGCACCGGGGACAGGGGAGACGAGCAGTACTTC | - | 14 | TRBJ2-7 | TRBV7-9 | TRBD1
CASRSTASGNTIYF | TGTGCCAGCAGGTCGACAGCGTCCGGAAACACCATATATTTT | - | 14 | TRBJ1-3 | TRBV25-1 | -
CASRGGNSGANVLTF | TGTGCCAGCAGAGGCGGAAACTCTGGGGCCAACGTCCTGACTTTC | - | 15 | TRBJ2-6 | TRBV11-3 | -
CASSPLADNEQFF | TGTGCCAGCAGTCCGCTAGCGGACAATGAGCAGTTCTTC | few | 13 | TRBJ2-1 | TRBV6-6 | TRBD2
CASSAGEEKLFF | TGTGCCTCCTCGGCCGGAGAGGAAAAACTGTTTTTT | once | 12 | TRBJ1-4 | TRBV30 | -
CASSPSGSREQYF | TGTGCCAGTAGTCCAAGCGGGTCTCGCGAGCAGTACTTC | - | 13 | TRBJ2-7 | TRBV19 | -
CASSPLGGANTEAFF | TGTGCCAGCAGCCCTCTAGGGGGGGCAAACACTGAAGCTTTCTTT | - | 15 | TRBJ1-1 | TRBV7-9 | -
CASSLSPDYQPQHF | TGTGCCAGCAGTTTATCCCCAGACTATCAGCCCCAGCATTTT | - | 14 | TRBJ1-5 | TRBV27 | -
CAWSLTSQNEQFF | TGTGCCTGGAGTTTGACTAGCCAGAATGAGCAGTTCTTC | - | 13 | TRBJ2-1 | TRBV30 | TRBD2
CAGEAEISNTEAFF | TGTGCCGGGGAGGCGGAGATATCGAACACTGAAGCTTTCTTT | once | 14 | TRBJ1-1 | TRBV6-1 | -
CASSDVQGVYTEAFF | TGTGCCAGCAGTGATGTTCAGGGGGTATACACTGAAGCTTTCTTT | - | 15 | TRBJ1-1 | TRBV25-1 | TRBD1
CARKGQGSPNQPQHF | TGCGCCAGGAAGGGACAGGGGAGTCCAAATCAGCCCCAGCATTTT | - | 15 | TRBJ1-5 | TRBV23-1 | TRBD1
CASSQGQGYGNTIYF | TGTGCCAGCAGCCAAGGACAGGGCTACGGAAACACCATATATTTT | - | 15 | TRBJ1-3 | TRBV4-2 | TRBD1
CASRDTLNTEAFF | TGTGCCAGCAGGGACACCCTGAACACTGAAGCTTTCTTT | - | 13 | TRBJ1-1 | TRBV28 | -
CASSHKSPFREREQFF | TGCGCCAGCAGCCACAAGAGCCCTTTCCGGGAGCGGGAGCAGTTCTTC | - | 16 | TRBJ2-1 | TRBV4-1 | -
CASSKGADQPQHF | TGTGCCAGTAGTAAAGGGGCAGATCAGCCCCAGCATTTT | - | 13 | TRBJ1-5 | TRBV19 | -
CASSIDSAPGELFF | TGTGCCAGCAGCATCGACAGTGCCCCCGGGGAGCTGTTTTTT | once | 14 | TRBJ2-2 | TRBV7-9 | -
CASRDRNTGELFF | TGTGCCAGTAGGGACAGGAACACCGGGGAGCTGTTTTTT | - | 13 | TRBJ2-2 | TRBV19 | -
CASSIDGQSYGYTF | TGTGCCAGTAGTATAGATGGACAGAGCTATGGCTACACCTTC | once | 14 | TRBJ1-2 | TRBV19 | -
CASGWGGTGYNNEQFF | TGTGCTAGTGGTTGGGGGGGGACAGGTTACAACAATGAGCAGTTCTTC | - | 16 | TRBJ2-1 | TRBV12-5 | -
CASSSTSGSRETQYF | TGTGCCAGCAGCTCGACTAGCGGGAGTAGAGAGACCCAGTACTTC | once | 15 | TRBJ2-5 | TRBV7-6 | TRBD2
CASSIQGADEQYF | TGTGCCAGCAGCATCCAGGGGGCAGATGAGCAGTACTTC | - | 13 | TRBJ2-7 | TRBV27 | TRBD1
CAWSVYGAYEQYF | TGTGCCTGGAGTGTATACGGAGCCTACGAGCAGTACTTC | once | 13 | TRBJ2-7 | TRBV30 | -
CAWRGQGLHGYTF | TGTGCCTGGAGGGGACAGGGTCTACATGGCTACACCTTC | - | 13 | TRBJ1-2 | TRBV30 | TRBD1
CASSRDRDHEQYF | TGTGCCAGCAGCCGGGACAGGGACCACGAGCAGTACTTC | - | 13 | TRBJ2-7 | TRBV11-3 | TRBD1
CATQGIGDNYGYTF | TGTGCCACACAGGGAATTGGGGATAACTATGGCTACACCTTC | - | 14 | TRBJ1-2 | TRBV19 | -
CAWSAGKRNQPQHF | TGTGCCTGGAGTGCAGGCAAACGAAATCAGCCCCAGCATTTT | - | 14 | TRBJ1-5 | TRBV30 | -
CASSTRVSTNEKLFF | TGTGCCAGTAGTACCCGAGTATCAACTAATGAAAAACTGTTTTTT | - | 15 | TRBJ1-4 | TRBV19 | -
CASSLSNANEQFF | TGTGCCAGCAGCTTAAGTAATGCGAATGAGCAGTTCTTC | - | 13 | TRBJ2-1 | TRBV7-3 | -
CASGILAGDNEQFF | TGCGCCAGCGGGATCCTAGCGGGGGACAATGAGCAGTTCTTC | few | 14 | TRBJ2-1 | TRBV5-1 | TRBD2
CASSQDHGYSYEQYF | TGTGCCAGCAGCCAAGATCACGGGTACTCCTACGAGCAGTACTTC | few | 15 | TRBJ2-7 | TRBV4-2 | -
CASSHGWDRSFF | TGTGCCAGCTCTCATGGGTGGGACAGGTCTTTCTTT | few | 12 | TRBJ1-1 | TRBV2 | TRBD1
CASSLDRDYGYTF | TGTGCCAGCAGCTTGGACAGGGACTATGGCTACACCTTC | - | 13 | TRBJ1-2 | TRBV28 | TRBD1
CASSDTVQGETQYF | TGTGCCAGCAGTGACACGGTACAGGGGGAGACCCAGTACTTC | once | 14 | TRBJ2-5 | TRBV2 | TRBD1
CAIRGQGQETQYF | TGTGCCATCAGGGGCCAGGGACAAGAGACCCAGTACTTC | - | 13 | TRBJ2-5 | TRBV10-3 | -
CASSATGGSLEAFF | TGTGCCAGCAGCGCGACAGGAGGTAGCCTGGAAGCTTTCTTT | - | 14 | TRBJ1-1 | TRBV9 | -
CASTPQGPYYGYTF | TGTGCCAGCACGCCACAGGGACCTTACTATGGCTACACCTTC | - | 14 | TRBJ1-2 | TRBV28 | -
CSVALVEGETQYF | TGCAGCGTTGCTCTAGTTGAGGGTGAGACCCAGTACTTC | - | 13 | TRBJ2-5 | TRBV29-1 | -
CASSPTTGGYEQYF | TGTGCCAGCAGCCCTACGACAGGGGGCTACGAGCAGTACTTC | - | 14 | TRBJ2-7 | TRBV11-3 | TRBD1